The 19 T cell receptor beta chains given below trace back to one sample, sequenced in a study of cytotoxic CD8 clonotypes in ibrutinib-treated CLL. The table came from immunoSEQ multiplex PCR; TCRdb's copy has only in-frame clones and leaves some out. This table has about 120,000 clones, 58% appearing once. The specimen comprised PBMCs, sampled after 24 months of ibrutinib treatment. These receptors originate from a human donor with chronic lymphocytic leukemia.

V and J are TRBV18 and TRBJ1-2; 9 bases map to TRBD1. CDR3 size: 14 residues. V dropped 3 bases and J dropped 6; count of bases not matched to a gene: 5. The V gene's germline CDR1 is KGHSH and CDR2 LQKENI. The CDR3 here is CASSPGQGIDGYTF. The CDR3 DNA reads as TGTGCCAGCTCACCGGGACAGGGAATCGATGGCTACACCTTC.

The chain joins TRBV19 to TRBJ1-3, with a possible D match to TRBD1 (6 bases). Trimming cost V 3 bases and J 1 base, with 13 bases left between them. This CDR3 region has 16 residues. CDR1 and CDR2 from the germline V gene are LNHDA and SQIVND (reference sequence). The DNA of the CDR3 is TGTGCCAGTAGTATTGGACAGACCTTATCTGGAAACACCATATATTTT. Translation: CASSIGQTLSGNTIYF.

The genes are TRBV28 and TRBJ2-7; D ambiguous. The CDR3 has 13 amino acids. CDR1 and CDR2 from the germline V gene are MDHEN and SYDVKM. Trimming pared 2 bases from V and 6 bases from J, leaving 11 bases between. CDR3 amino acids: CASSLTEPPEQYF. The CDR3 region has the DNA TGTGCCAGCAGTTTAACGGAACCCCCCGAGCAGTACTTC.

The CDR3 loop is CASSLSSGGAYNEQFF. The CDR3 DNA sequence: TGTGCCAGCAGCTTGTCCTCCGGGGGCGCCTACAATGAGCAGTTCTTC. This sequence joins TRBV5-4 and TRBJ2-1; either TRBD1 or TRBD2 may fit D (6 bases each). Between the trimmed V and J ends, which lost 1 base and 2 bases, there was a span of 13 bases. The germline CDR1 and CDR2 sequences are SGHNT and YYREEE (reference sequence). CDR3 size: 16 residues.

This clone was observed a few times. The V gene is TRBV9, the J gene TRBJ1-2; 10 bases match TRBD1. In germline, CDR1 is SGDLS, CDR2 YYNGEE. Losses at the gene ends were 3 bases for V and 7 bases for J; bases not matched to a gene: 6. This CDR3 has 14 amino acids. The CDR3 nucleotides read TGTGCCAGCAGCGCGGGACAGGGGTTGGGTGGCTACACCTTC. Its translation is CASSAGQGLGGYTF.

This clone was seen only once. The chain employs TRBV11-3 and TRBJ2-7; D gene uncertain. The CDR3 loop spans 12 amino acids. V was cut by 5 bases and J by 3 bases, with 8 bases left in between. In germline, CDR1 is SGHNT, CDR2 YENEEA. The CDR3 region is CASSQDGYEQYF. CDR3 bases: TGTGCCAGCAGCCAGGACGGCTACGAGCAGTACTTC.

This clone occurred a few times. V is TRBV29-1 and J is TRBJ2-2, with 8 bases lining up with TRBD1. This CDR3 contains 13 residues. The trim removed 6 bases at V and 1 base at J, leaving 1 base unmatched. CDR1 is SQVTM and CDR2 is ANQGSEA in the germline V gene. CDR3 sequence reads: CSVGQGNTGELFF. The DNA for the CDR3 is TGCAGCGTAGGACAGGGGAACACCGGGGAGCTGTTTTTT.

This sequence joins TRBV5-8 and TRBJ1-4; TRBD1 matches at 11 bases. CDR1 is SGHTS and CDR2 is YDEGEE in the germline V gene. This CDR3 has 15 amino acids. J lost 8 bases, V lost 4 bases, and 7 bases had no gene match. CDR3 sequence reads: CASSGGQGAREKLFF. The DNA for the CDR3 is TGTGCCAGCAGCGGAGGACAGGGGGCGCGGGAAAAACTGTTTTTT.

This chain joins TRBV9 and TRBJ2-3, with D tentatively TRBD1 (6 bases). V shed 0 bases and J shed 0 bases, with 17 bases lying between them. The CDR3 is 18 amino acids. CDR1 SGDLS and CDR2 YYNGEE come from the germline V gene. The CDR3, as DNA: TGTGCCAGCAGCGTAGTGGGGTGGATGGGGGCCAGCACAGATACGCAGTATTTT. Translation: CASSVVGWMGASTDTQYF.

V is TRBV5-6 and J is TRBJ2-7; D assignment may be TRBD1 or TRBD2 (5 bases each). This CDR3 contains 12 residues. Germline CDR1 reads SGHDT; CDR2 reads YYEEEE. V was trimmed by 0 bases and J by 9 bases, leaving 10 bases between them. This CDR3 is CASSLEGTVQYF. DNA for the CDR3: TGTGCCAGCAGCTTGGAGGGGACGGTGCAGTACTTC.

The rearrangement joins TRBV1 to TRBJ2-1. TRBV1 counts as a pseudogene. The CDR3 length is 10 residues. The CDR3 nucleotides read TGCACCAGATTTTACAATGAGCAGTTCTTC. Its translation: CTRFYNEQFF.

This clone showed up just once. V usage is TRBV28 and J usage is TRBJ2-5; D remains unclear. The CDR3 totals 14 residues. V dropped 5 bases and J dropped 3 bases, with 13 bases sitting between them. Germline V gene sequence: CDR1 MDHEN, CDR2 SYDVKM. CDR3 in DNA: TGTGCCAGCAGTCCCCTGGCTAGTAAAGAGACCCAGTACTTC. This gives the protein CASSPLASKETQYF.

The chain has TRBV5-6 and TRBJ2-1; either TRBD1 or TRBD2 may supply D (5 bases each). The CDR3 totals 15 residues. V was clipped by 5 bases and J by 2 bases, with 14 bases between them. Germline V gives CDR1 SGHDT, CDR2 YYEEEE. CDR3 amino acids: CASRGRDGAYNEQFF. The CDR3 DNA sequence: TGTGCCAGCAGAGGCCGGGACGGAGCCTACAATGAGCAGTTCTTC.

The V and J genes are TRBV7-6 and TRBJ1-3; D ambiguous. Germline loops: CDR1 SGHVS, CDR2 FNYEAQ. The CDR3 is 16 amino acids. V was cut by 5 bases and J by 0 bases, with 14 bases left in between. CDR3 residues: CASSDRLGSSGNTIYF. The CDR3 DNA reads TGTGCCAGCAGCGATCGACTCGGGAGCTCTGGAAACACCATATATTTT.

V and J are TRBV29-1 and TRBJ2-1; D is possibly TRBD2 (5 bases). The V end lost 6 bases, the J end lost 0 bases, and 12 bases lay between the germline ends. There are 14 residues in the CDR3. Per the germline V gene, CDR1 is SQVTM and CDR2 is ANQGSEA. CDR3 sequence reads: CSVVLGSSYNEQFF. Written as DNA, the CDR3 is TGCAGCGTCGTACTAGGGAGCTCCTACAATGAGCAGTTCTTC.

This clone was seen only a few times. This rearrangement joins TRBV9 to TRBJ1-5; the D gene is possibly TRBD1 (6 bases). The ends were cut back, 2 bases at V and 0 bases at J, with 9 bases in the middle. Germline CDR1 is SGDLS and CDR2 is YYNGEE. CDR3 length: 15 amino acids. This CDR3 is CASSVGQNSNQPQHF. Here the CDR3 DNA reads TGTGCCAGCAGCGTCGGACAGAATAGCAATCAGCCCCAGCATTTT.

The V gene is TRBV11-3, the J gene TRBJ1-1; 8 bases are shared with TRBD1. The length of the CDR3 is 15 residues. Germline CDR1 is SGHNT and CDR2 is YENEEA. V lost 5 bases and J lost 0; bases outside the gene matches: 5. Here the CDR3 reads CASSGRQGLNTEAFF. CDR3 in DNA: TGTGCCAGCAGCGGCAGACAGGGGTTGAACACTGAAGCTTTCTTT.

This chain connects TRBV30 to TRBJ1-4; perhaps TRBD1 as D (5 bases). Trimming removed 2 bases from V and 2 bases from J, with 6 bases in between. CDR3 size: 13 residues. Germline-derived CDR1 and CDR2 are GTSNPN and SVGIG (reference sequence). CDR3 in amino acids: CAWSRGTNEKLFF. The CDR3 DNA is TGTGCCTGGAGTCGGGGGACTAATGAAAAACTGTTTTTT.

The chain links TRBV6-5 to TRBJ1-2; unclear D gene. Trimming shortened V by 0 bases and J by 0 bases, and 11 bases separated the two germline ends. The germline CDR1 and CDR2 sequences are MNHEY and SVGAGI. The CDR3 is made up of 16 amino acids. CDR3 loop: CASSYSVDITNYGYTF. DNA for the CDR3: TGTGCCAGCAGTTACTCTGTCGACATAACTAACTATGGCTACACCTTC.